Detailed here is one T cell receptor beta chain. The record originates from a study of blood T cell repertoires in COVID-19. Germline CDR1 MNHEY, CDR2 SMNVEV (reference sequence). The V end was cut by 2 bases, the J end by 4 bases, with 11 bases between. This CDR3 spans 14 amino acids. Enrollment of patients from Seattle took place during active infection, with longitudinal follow-up. Per the original methods: Scientists estimated how many nucleated cells there were by amplifying reference gene primers. The repertoire was sequenced with immunoSEQ multiplex PCR; TCRdb's copy has only in-frame clones and lacks some. For V, J and clone size, that table is used; D and trimming come from the DNA. The repertoire holds 170,000 or so clones, with roughly 83% as singletons.

The chain is built from TRBV27 and TRBJ1-1; D might be TRBD1 (5 bases). Sequencing used peripheral blood. The receptor was isolated from a woman aged 40 to 50 with COVID-19, enrolled during active disease. In DNA, the CDR3 is TGTGCCAGCAGTTTAACGACAAGGGGCACTGAAGCTTTCTTT. This encodes CASSLTTRGTEAFF.